Sequencing of this TCR beta chain was carried out in a study of technical replicates of blood from a few donors (dated by TCRdb to about 2017). Library preparation was by the immunoSEQ multiplex PCR assay. TCRdb holds this immuneACCESS table with in-frame rearrangements only. Some clones are missing; in checked studies, unresolved V genes explain under half, and the rest has no known cause. Counted in this sample were roughly 80,000 clones; about 97% of them appeared once. The top ten clonotypes cover under 0.2% of the sample. As concerns this clone: This clone's antigen is unknown. No base-level quality is on record; no much larger clone is a single base apart.

The sample taken for sequencing was T cells isolated from PBMCs. The TCR originated in a human donor in good health.

Here is the DNA: TGTGCCAGCAGCGTAGGCGGGGGGCGAGGCGGGGAGCTGTTTTTT. This is translated as CASSVGGGRGGELFF. The chain links TRBV9 with TRBJ2-2; a stretch of 8 junction bases matches TRBD2. From the germline V gene, CDR1 is SGDLS and CDR2 is YYNGEE. From its cysteine to its phenylalanine, the CDR3 spans 15 amino acids. Just CDR3 DNA is preserved here, 45 bases in frame from base 1. V is cut back by 0 bases and J by 7 bases, with 5 bases in the junction unmatched.